These T cell receptor beta chains were read from a single sample in a study of T cell changes during pregnancy in multiple sclerosis. Method: immunoSEQ multiplex PCR; TCRdb's copy keeps in-frame clones and lacks some. The table has 35,000 to 50,000 clones, less than 90% seen once; the top ten hold around 0.7%. The sample here was CD4+ T cells from peripheral blood mononuclear cells, taken before pregnancy. These receptors were collected from a female donor with multiple sclerosis, enrolled in a pregnancy study. The CDR3 runs from the conserved cysteine through the conserved F or W. D genes are given only for firm matches. Clone size is not always given. Where it is, it says once, few, many or a class for expanded clones.

>.|TRBJ2-3|.|TRBV6-5
CASTPSVFSTDTQYF
TGTGCCAGCACCCCCAGTGTCTTTAGCACAGATACGCAGTATTTT
>TRBD1|TRBJ2-7|.|TRBV6-1
CASSGLYPGQNYEQYF
TGTGCCAGCAGTGGCCTTTACCCGGGACAGAACTACGAGCAGTACTTC
>TRBD1|TRBJ1-2|.|TRBV18
CASSPNPGTGGFNYGYTF
TGTGCCAGCTCACCAAACCCCGGGACAGGGGGCTTTAACTATGGCTACACCTTC
>.|TRBJ1-1|.|TRBV5-1
CASSRGRGDTEAFF
TGCGCCAGCAGCCGAGGAAGGGGCGACACTGAAGCTTTCTTT
>.|TRBJ1-5|many|TRBV9
CASSASGVNQPQHF
TGTGCCAGCAGCGCGTCAGGGGTAAATCAGCCCCAGCATTTT
>TRBD1|TRBJ1-2|.|TRBV18
CASSPSRGRGGYTF
TGTGCCAGCTCACCATCCAGGGGGCGCGGTGGCTACACCTTC
>.|TRBJ2-5|few|TRBV5-1
CASSFVQQETQYF
TGCGCCAGCAGCTTTGTACAGCAGGAGACCCAGTACTTC
>.|TRBJ1-2|.|TRBV19
CASSRAQGRYTF
TGTGCCAGTAGCAGGGCCCAGGGTCGCTACACCTTC
>.|TRBJ2-1|few|TRBV5-8
CASSLGAALRLGSSYNEQFF
TGTGCCAGCAGCTTGGGGGCGGCCTTACGACTAGGAAGCTCCTACAATGAGCAGTTCTTC
>TRBD2|TRBJ2-2|.|TRBV7-3
CASSPRGAGELFF
TGTGCCAGCAGCCCCCGGGGGGCCGGGGAGCTGTTTTTT
>.|TRBJ1-5|.|TRBV10-3
CAISESWGTDQPQHF
TGTGCCATCAGTGAGTCGTGGGGCACGGATCAGCCCCAGCATTTT
>TRBD1|TRBJ1-3|once|TRBV4-2
CASSQAGGPGNTIYF
TGTGCCAGCAGCCAAGCAGGGGGCCCTGGAAACACCATATATTTT
>TRBD1|TRBJ1-6|.|TRBV7-3
CASSLTATGRNSPLHF
TGTGCCAGCAGCCTGACTGCGACAGGGCGAAATTCACCCCTCCACTTT
>TRBD2|TRBJ2-7|.|TRBV13
CASSSREGLVTGEQYF
TGTGCCAGCAGCTCCCGGGAGGGACTAGTAACCGGCGAGCAGTACTTC
>.|TRBJ2-7|.|TRBV6-5
CASSYRLADSYEQYF
TGTGCCAGCAGTTACCGGTTAGCGGACTCCTACGAGCAGTACTTC
>.|TRBJ2-7|few|TRBV9
CASGPQLTYEQYF
TGTGCCAGCGGGCCCCAGTTGACGTACGAGCAGTACTTC
>TRBD2|TRBJ2-6|.|TRBV25-1
CASSDGTSGSYGANVLTF
TGTGCCAGCAGTGATGGGACTAGCGGGAGCTATGGGGCCAACGTCCTGACTTTC
>.|TRBJ2-3|.|TRBV7-9
CASSLASSNTDTQYF
TGTGCCAGCAGCTTAGCTAGCTCCAACACAGATACGCAGTATTTT
>TRBD2|TRBJ2-5|.|TRBV6-1
CASSERLAGAETQYF
TGTGCCAGCAGTGAAAGGCTAGCGGGGGCAGAGACCCAGTACTTC
>.|TRBJ2-4|few|TRBV2
CASTPGRTKNIQYF
TGTGCCAGCACCCCAGGGCGGACCAAAAACATTCAGTACTTC
>TRBD1|TRBJ2-3|.|TRBV7-2
CASSLGSGQGTDTQYF
TGTGCCAGCAGCTTAGGGTCGGGACAGGGGACAGATACGCAGTATTTT